The rows below give T cell receptor beta chains drawn from one sample of a study of human T cells and chemical hapten exposure. Each CDR3 protein is one row after TCRdb ran MiXCR on the RACE reads. This table holds approximately 79,000 distinct CDR3 sequences, 10% found once. Source: whole blood, taken in connection with sensitization to the hapten diphenylcyclopropenone (DPC). Every receptor here comes from a woman between 50 and 59 years old with alopecia areata. Some clones in this sample may be carry-over from other donors' samples. Each CDR3 is given with its conserved first and last residue. The order of the fields is D gene, V gene, clone size, J gene, CDR3 DNA, CDR3 protein. The D gene is left open where the match is weak. Clone size, where shown, is once, few, many, or a class for clones that have expanded.

>.|TRBV7-3|few|TRBJ1-1
TGTGCCAGCAGCTTATCAGCGGGCGTCACTGAAGCTTTCTTT
CASSLSAGVTEAFF
>TRBD1|TRBV6-5|few|TRBJ2-1
TGTGCCAGCAGCTCAGAGGGACAGTACAATGAGCAGTTCTTC
CASSSEGQYNEQFF
>.|TRBV12-3/TRBV12-4|few|TRBJ2-2
TGTGCCAGCAGTTTACGGGACTCAGAGGGGAAGGAGCTGTTTTTT
CASSLRDSEGKELFF
>TRBD2|TRBV29-1|.|TRBJ2-1
TGCAGCGTTGGTGGAAGGGCGGGAGCAAGTGAGCAGTTCTTC
CSVGGRAGASEQFF
>TRBD1|TRBV19|few|TRBJ1-3
TGTGCCAGTAGTCCCCAGGGACAGGGACACACCATATATTTT
CASSPQGQGHTIYF
>.|TRBV29-1|.|TRBJ2-4
TGCAGCACGACCGAGGGAGCCAAAAACATTCAGTACTTC
CSTTEGAKNIQYF
>.|TRBV29-1|few|TRBJ2-7
TGCAGCGTTGAAGGGGCTTTCAGGGGAGTGATCGAGCAGTACTTC
CSVEGAFRGVIEQYF
>TRBD1|TRBV28|few|TRBJ1-1
TGTGCCAGCAGCATCCCGGGACAGGGGGCTACTGAAGCTTTCTTT
CASSIPGQGATEAFF
>.|TRBV6-2/TRBV6-3|many|TRBJ1-2
TGTGCCAGCAGTCTCTATGGGGGCGAAGTGATGGATGGCTACACCTTC
CASSLYGGEVMDGYTF
>.|TRBV3-1|many|TRBJ1-1
TGTGCCAGCAGCCAAGGTCTCGGGGCTACAGGTCCTGAAGCTTTCTTT
CASSQGLGATGPEAFF
>TRBD1|TRBV18|many|TRBJ1-2
TGTGCCAGCTCACCAGGGGACAGCTACTATGGCTACACCTTC
CASSPGDSYYGYTF
>.|TRBV7-9|.|TRBJ1-1
TGTGCCAGCAGCTTAGGAGGGGCCTATGGGACTGAAGCTTTCTTT
CASSLGGAYGTEAFF
>.|TRBV18|many|TRBJ2-3
TGTGCCAGCTCACGAAATAGTCAAGCAGATACGCAGTATTTT
CASSRNSQADTQYF
>.|TRBV6-1|many|TRBJ1-3
TGTGCCAGCAGCGAATCCGGCGGCCCCTATGGAAACACCATATATTTT
CASSESGGPYGNTIYF
>.|TRBV5-1|few|TRBJ2-6
TGCGCCAGCAGCTTGTGGCAGGAGACGGGCCTGACTTTC
CASSLWQETGLTF
>.|TRBV18|few|TRBJ1-5
TGTGCCAGCTCACCACCGGGCCCGGATCAGCCCCAGCATTTT
CASSPPGPDQPQHF